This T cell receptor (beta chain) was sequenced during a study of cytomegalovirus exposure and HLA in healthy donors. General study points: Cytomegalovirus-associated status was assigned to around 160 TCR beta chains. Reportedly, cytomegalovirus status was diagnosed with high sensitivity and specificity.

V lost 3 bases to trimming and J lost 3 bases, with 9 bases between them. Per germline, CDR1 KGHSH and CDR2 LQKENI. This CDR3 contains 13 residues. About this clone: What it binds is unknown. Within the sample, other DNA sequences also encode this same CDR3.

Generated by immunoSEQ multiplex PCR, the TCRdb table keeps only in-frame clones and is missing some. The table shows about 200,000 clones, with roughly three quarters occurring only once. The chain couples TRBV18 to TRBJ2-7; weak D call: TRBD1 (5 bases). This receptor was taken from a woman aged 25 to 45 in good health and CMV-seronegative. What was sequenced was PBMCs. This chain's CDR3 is CASSPGQNYEQYF. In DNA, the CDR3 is TGTGCCAGCTCACCGGGGCAGAACTACGAGCAGTACTTC.